This T cell receptor (beta chain) originates from a study of blood T cells in healthy people across ages. This clonotype has a single count. A second about 6 to 12 cycle PCR used barcoded and J-beta primers. In TCRdb, the 5' RACE reads were re-called with MiXCR into one record per CDR3 protein. The top ten clones hold about 27% of a sample with just over 800,000 distinct CDR3 sequences, around 62% of them seen once. With V trimmed by 2 bases and J by 6 bases, 6 bases remained unmatched. The CDR3 is made up of 16 amino acids. Germline V lookup: CDR1 SGHAT, CDR2 FQDESV (reference sequence). The chain recombines TRBV11-1 with TRBJ2-1, with 11 bases identical to TRBD2. The sequence was obtained from a man aged 25-45 years in good health. Specimen: blood. The CDR3 DNA is TGTGCCAGCAGCTTACATCGGCTAGCGGGGGGCAATGAGCAGTTCTTC. As protein: CASSLHRLAGGNEQFF.